The 14 T cell receptor beta chains presented below share a single source sample, sequenced in a study of CD8+ T cells in alopecia areata. The treatment denotes: oral pan-JAK inhibitor, 5-10 mg twice daily. RNA extraction was followed by reverse transcription into cDNA, which acted as the sequencing template. Produced via immunoSEQ multiplex PCR; TCRdb's table is partial and in-frame only. There are about 190,000 clones in the sample; around 60% occur only once, and roughly 13% lies in the top ten. The specimen was CD8+ T cells sorted from blood, collected at week 24, from a patient treated with tofacitinib. Every receptor here comes from a human donor with alopecia areata.

CDR3 sequence: CASSSHEVTGAHSPLHF. CDR3 nucleotide sequence: TGTGCCAGCAGCTCCCACGAGGTCACAGGGGCGCATTCACCCCTCCACTTT. This chain connects TRBV7-3 to TRBJ1-6; 7 nucleotides match TRBD1. Germline values: CDR1 SGHTA, CDR2 FQGTGA. The CDR3 has 17 amino acids. Trimming at V came to 4 bases and at J to 8 bases, leaving 14 bases not matched to a gene.

The table lists this clone with a few counts. The chain employs TRBV30 and TRBJ1-1; TRBD1 matches at 7 bases. The CDR3 consists of 12 residues. Looked up from germline, CDR1 is GTSNPN and CDR2 is SVGIG (reference sequence). V trimming: 5 bases; J trimming: 8 bases; junction bases outside the gene matches: 8. The CDR3 reads CAWEGAPGEAFF. The CDR3 DNA reads TGTGCCTGGGAGGGGGCGCCCGGCGAAGCTTTCTTT.

V usage is TRBV27 and J usage is TRBJ2-5; no definite D call. V was shortened by 3 bases and J by 4 bases, with 9 bases between the two germline ends. Germline CDR1 MNHEY, CDR2 SMNVEV (reference sequence). There are 13 residues in the CDR3. The CDR3 spells CASSFMAGETQYF. The CDR3 bases are TGTGCCAGCAGTTTTATGGCCGGAGAGACCCAGTACTTC.

The rearrangement joins TRBV27 to TRBJ1-6; D perhaps matches TRBD1 (5 bases). Germline V gives CDR1 MNHEY, CDR2 SMNVEV (reference sequence). This CDR3 comprises 17 residues. V was trimmed by 2 bases and J by 8 bases, leaving 19 bases between them. CDR3 in DNA: TGTGCCAGCAGTTTACGGGGCGGGGAGGCCCATTATTCACCCCTCCACTTT. Its translation: CASSLRGGEAHYSPLHF.

V is TRBV30 and J is TRBJ1-2, with TRBD1 as a possible D gene (5 bases). V lost 0 bases and J 8 bases, leaving 13 bases between the germline ends. This CDR3 has 13 amino acids. The V gene's germline CDR1 is GTSNPN and CDR2 SVGIG (reference sequence). CDR3 region: CAWSVRGGLGYTF. The CDR3 DNA sequence: TGTGCCTGGAGTGTACGGGGGGGATTGGGCTACACCTTC.

V usage is TRBV5-1 and J usage is TRBJ2-5; the match to TRBD2 covers 8 bases. This CDR3 has 15 residues. The V gene's germline CDR1 is SGHRS and CDR2 YFSETQ. V gave up 0 bases and J gave up 5 bases; unmatched junction bases: 6. The CDR3 loop reads CASSLGAGARETQYF. DNA of the CDR3: TGCGCCAGCAGCTTGGGAGCGGGGGCACGGGAGACCCAGTACTTC.

This clone showed up just once. The chain is built from TRBV5-6 and TRBJ1-2; D call uncertain. The V and J ends lost 0 bases and 7 bases respectively, with 19 bases between them. Looked up from germline, CDR1 is SGHDT and CDR2 is YYEEEE. CDR3 length: 16 residues. In DNA, the CDR3 is TGTGCCAGCAGCTTGGTTTTCGGGGTATGGGCTAGTGGCTACACCTTC. Encoded protein: CASSLVFGVWASGYTF.

The chain combines TRBV19 with TRBJ2-3, with TRBD1 matching 7 bases. The CDR3 contains 12 residues. Germline trimming cut 6 bases from V and 6 bases from J; bases unmatched to any gene: 3. In germline, CDR1 is LNHDA, CDR2 SQIVND (reference sequence). The CDR3 bases are TGTGCCAGTAGCCCACAGGGGGATACGCAGTATTTT. It is translated as CASSPQGDTQYF.

The rearrangement joins TRBV7-9 to TRBJ1-5; D remains ambiguous. Germline V lookup: CDR1 SEHNR, CDR2 FQNEAQ (reference sequence). The length of the CDR3 is 13 residues. Deletions cut 1 base from V and 9 bases from J, with 10 bases between. The CDR3 sequence: CASSLEAGGPQHF. CDR3 nucleotide sequence: TGTGCCAGCAGCTTAGAGGCAGGTGGGCCCCAGCATTTT.

A few counts support this clone. The V gene is TRBV13, the J gene TRBJ2-7; no clear D. This CDR3 contains 14 residues. The V end lost 0 bases, the J end lost 2 bases, and 8 bases lay between the germline ends. The germline CDR1 and CDR2 sequences are PRHDT and FYEKMQ (reference sequence). CDR3 region: CASSLGTDTYEQYF. CDR3 DNA sequence: TGTGCCAGCAGCTTAGGGACTGACACCTACGAGCAGTACTTC.

V gene TRBV7-6 combines with J gene TRBJ2-1; a weak D match, TRBD2 (6 bases). Germline V lookup: CDR1 SGHVS, CDR2 FNYEAQ. With 5 bases removed from V and 0 bases from J, the gap between germline ends came to 11 bases. CDR3 size: 15 residues. This chain's CDR3 is CASSPGVSSYNEQFF. CDR3 DNA: TGTGCCAGCAGCCCGGGGGTGAGCTCCTACAATGAGCAGTTCTTC.

In this sample, this clone turned up once. The V gene is TRBV5-1, the J gene TRBJ1-2; 7 positions agree with TRBD1. The CDR3 covers 16 residues. V dropped 0 bases and J dropped 3; count of bases not matched to a gene: 8. Germline CDR1 SGHRS, CDR2 YFSETQ. Here the CDR3 reads CASSLEGQPGDYGYTF. The DNA for the CDR3 is TGCGCCAGCAGCTTGGAGGGACAGCCGGGAGACTATGGCTACACCTTC. The full variable domain, completed using reference TRBV5-1 and TRBJ1-2, is KAGVTQTPRYLIKTRGQQVTLSCSPISGHRSVSWYQQTPGQGLQFLFEYFSETQRNKGNFPGRFSGRQFSNSRSEMNVSTLELGDSALYLCASSLEGQPGDYGYTFGSGTRLTVV.

In its sample, this clone was seen a few times. The chain combines TRBV2 with TRBJ2-3; D is possibly TRBD1 (6 bases). This CDR3 spans 15 amino acids. Trimming took 4 bases from V and 4 from J, leaving 15 bases between them. Germline V CDR1 and CDR2: SNHLY, FYNNEI. The CDR3 DNA reads as TGTGCCAGCAGTGCCAGGGACACTCCGCCAGATACGCAGTATTTT. Its translation: CASSARDTPPDTQYF.

Only a few counts were recorded for this clone. The chain has TRBV5-6 and TRBJ2-1; D not resolved. CDR1 is SGHDT, CDR2 YYEEEE, per germline. There are 13 residues in the CDR3. Trimming left V 4 bases short and J 9 bases short, with 14 bases between. The CDR3 bases are TGTGCCAGCAGCACATCTGCGGCCAGTGAGCAGTTCTTC. It encodes CASSTSAASEQFF. Full variable domain (outside the CDR3, taken from reference TRBV5-6 and TRBJ2-1): DAGVTQSPTHLIKTRGQQVTLRCSPKSGHDTVSWYQQALGQGPQFIFQYYEEEERQRGNFPDRFSGHQFPNYSSELNVNALLLGDSALYLCASSTSAASEQFFGPGTRLTVL.